A selection of T cell receptor beta chains follows, all from one sample in a study of blood T cell repertoires in COVID-19. The protocol was immunoSEQ multiplex PCR, while the TCRdb copy is restricted to in-frame clones and leaves out a portion. The table records under 150,000 clones, about 80% of them present only once. Sample: peripheral blood. All receptors derive from a woman in her 40s with acute or convalescent COVID-19. CDR3s leave out the opening cysteine and the closing phenylalanine or tryptophan.

V: TRBV19; J: TRBJ1-1; CDR3: ASTTGQGVTEAF
V: TRBV7-8; J: TRBJ2-1; CDR3: ASSRGTSGGAYNEQF
V: TRBV6-5; J: TRBJ2-3; CDR3: ASSRDRAGNTQY
V: TRBV6-6; J: TRBJ2-7; CDR3: ASSRYGTGGSSYEQY
V: TRBV12-5; J: TRBJ2-1; CDR3: ASETNPENNEQF
V: TRBV2; J: TRBJ2-4; CDR3: ASTGDRVGKNIQY
V: TRBV10-3; J: TRBJ2-7; CDR3: AIRSSGGSYEQY
V: TRBV19; J: TRBJ1-2; CDR3: ASSPGTDSNYGYT
V: TRBV10-1; J: TRBJ2-5; CDR3: ASSVEGVQETQY
V: TRBV4-1; J: TRBJ1-1; CDR3: ASSQGQGEAEAF
V: TRBV2; J: TRBJ1-3; CDR3: ASSVPGPGNTIY
V: TRBV5-1; J: TRBJ1-2; CDR3: ASSLGGVPANYGYT
V: TRBV5-1; J: TRBJ2-4; CDR3: ASSLAGSSKNIQY
V: TRBV19; J: TRBJ1-2; CDR3: ASSIDRQNYGYT
V: TRBV4-1; J: TRBJ1-2; CDR3: ASRPAGDYGYT
V: TRBV6-1; J: TRBJ1-3; CDR3: ASSEGARNTIY
V: TRBV12-5; J: TRBJ2-1; CDR3: ASGLGLNEQF
V: TRBV5-1; J: TRBJ1-6; CDR3: ASSQHTGDNSPLH
V: TRBV5-1; J: TRBJ2-7; CDR3: ASSPTGTGSTEQY
V: TRBV3-1/TRBV3-2; J: TRBJ1-2; CDR3: ASSYGGTNYGYT
V: TRBV3-1/TRBV3-2; J: TRBJ1-1; CDR3: ASRLGGVVNTEAF
V: TRBV10-1; J: TRBJ2-7; CDR3: ARSSLTLAGFSYEQY
V: TRBV29-1; J: TRBJ1-2; CDR3: SVPGRTGFNYGYT
V: TRBV6-5; J: TRBJ1-2; CDR3: ASFGLDGQYYGYT
V: TRBV13; J: TRBJ1-5; CDR3: ASSYNRGQPQH
V: TRBV6-5; J: TRBJ2-7; CDR3: ASRPGGSATGEQY
V: TRBV18; J: TRBJ1-2; CDR3: ASSRAPGDGYT
V: TRBV12-5; J: TRBJ2-1; CDR3: ASGSGLAGVLNEQF
V: TRBV7-2; J: TRBJ1-3; CDR3: ASSLMPGISGNTIY
V: TRBV2; J: TRBJ1-4; CDR3: ASGIRDSNEKLF
V: TRBV5-4; J: TRBJ1-1; CDR3: ASSFFDRGHTEAF
V: TRBV2; J: TRBJ1-2; CDR3: ASSPPRTGGRYGYT
V: TRBV6-5; J: TRBJ2-7; CDR3: ASTTGTGGSYEQY
V: TRBV27; J: TRBJ2-2; CDR3: ASSQGQFTGELF
V: TRBV6-5; J: TRBJ2-7; CDR3: ASSYGDKPYEQY
V: TRBV4-3; J: TRBJ1-3; CDR3: ASSRLPLLGNTIY
V: TRBV10-2; J: TRBJ1-4; CDR3: ASEDRVSEKLF
V: TRBV5-1; J: TRBJ2-3; CDR3: ASSFAVDTQY
V: TRBV19; J: TRBJ1-2; CDR3: ASSPSQGIRVYGYT
V: TRBV6-1; J: TRBJ1-2; CDR3: ASSEAGGNYGYT
V: TRBV6-5; J: TRBJ2-7; CDR3: ASSIQLEQY
V: TRBV7-2; J: TRBJ2-7; CDR3: ASTPGGGRVWEQY
V: TRBV6-5; J: TRBJ1-1; CDR3: ASSNDITEAF
V: TRBV18; J: TRBJ2-5; CDR3: ASSRTGGAETQY
V: TRBV27; J: TRBJ2-7; CDR3: ASRTRQGADEQY
V: TRBV5-1; J: TRBJ1-2; CDR3: ASSQQVSTYGYT
V: TRBV3-1/TRBV3-2; J: TRBJ1-2; CDR3: ASSQADRPSLGYT
V: TRBV11-2; J: TRBJ2-4; CDR3: ASSLDRLAGATLAKNIQY
V: TRBV3-1/TRBV3-2; J: TRBJ2-2; CDR3: ASSRVRGDRTNTGELF
V: TRBV30; J: TRBJ1-1; CDR3: AGTDQNTEAF
V: TRBV12-5; J: TRBJ2-3; CDR3: ASGLRLAGGPDTQY